Listed here is a single TCR beta chain. The antigen is unknown. Germline assignment: CDR1 MNHEY and CDR2 SVGAGI. The CDR3 runs to 13 residues. The V and J ends lost 4 bases and 1 base respectively, with 7 bases between them. Those with alopecia areata gave lesional scalp punch biopsies and peripheral blood. This entry is derived from a study of CD8+ T cells in alopecia areata. Study overall: It was 6 to 18 months of tofacitinib, and then there were 6 months off drug.

Notes on the study in general: Greater clonality was observed in lesional scalp samples, especially alopecia totalis/universalis, versus normal scalp. Clarity of TCR sharing across patients fell short of that in mice, possibly HLA-related. Tissue-resident alphabeta T cells belonging to normal skin likewise get sequenced within scalp specimens.

Following RNA extraction, reverse transcription yielded cDNA that acted as the sequencing template. Assay used: immunoSEQ multiplex PCR; TCRdb lists only in-frame clones, some missing. This sample has over 6,000 clones, with about two thirds found just once. The rearrangement uses TRBV6-5 and TRBJ1-1; D is unresolved. The sequence came from a human donor with alopecia areata. The material sequenced was skin, taken at week 0. For the CDR3, the DNA is TGTGCCAGCAGTTCAGGTGCGAACACTGAAGCTTTCTTT. It translates to CASSSGANTEAFF.